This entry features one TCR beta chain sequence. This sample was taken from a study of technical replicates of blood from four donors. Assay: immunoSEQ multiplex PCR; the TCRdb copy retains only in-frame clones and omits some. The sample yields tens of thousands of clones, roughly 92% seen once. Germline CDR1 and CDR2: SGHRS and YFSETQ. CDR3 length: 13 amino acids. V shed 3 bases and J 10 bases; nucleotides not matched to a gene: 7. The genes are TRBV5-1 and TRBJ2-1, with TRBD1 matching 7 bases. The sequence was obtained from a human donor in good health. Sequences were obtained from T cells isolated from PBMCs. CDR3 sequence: CASSWAQGREQFF. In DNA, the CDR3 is TGCGCCAGCAGCTGGGCACAGGGGCGGGAGCAGTTCTTC. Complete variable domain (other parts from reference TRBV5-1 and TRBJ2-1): KAGVTQTPRYLIKTRGQQVTLSCSPISGHRSVSWYQQTPGQGLQFLFEYFSETQRNKGNFPGRFSGRQFSNSRSEMNVSTLELGDSALYLCASSWAQGREQFFGPGTRLTVL.